Each of the 31 T cell receptor beta chains below was sequenced from the same sample in a study of cytomegalovirus exposure and HLA in healthy donors. The PCR had 60 Vbeta and 13 Jbeta primers. The table came from immunoSEQ multiplex PCR; TCRdb's copy has only in-frame clones and leaves some out. Of about 94,000 clones in the sample, over 65% were seen once. Sample: PBMCs. These receptor sequences come from a man aged 30 to 45 in good health and CMV-seronegative.

This CDR3 is CASRIGQGPYEQYF. CDR3 nucleotides: TGTGCCAGCAGGATAGGACAGGGGCCCTACGAGCAGTACTTC. V gene TRBV5-4 combines with J gene TRBJ2-7, with 9 positions matching TRBD1. J lost 2 bases, V lost 5 bases, and 5 bases had no gene match. There are 14 residues in the CDR3. Per germline, CDR1 SGHNT and CDR2 YYREEE (reference sequence).

The gene calls are TRBV6-5 and TRBJ2-7; no clear D gene. CDR3 length: 12 amino acids. CDR1 and CDR2 from the germline V gene are MNHEY and SVGAGI. Trimming pared 0 bases from V and 6 bases from J, leaving 6 bases between. The CDR3 nucleotides are TGTGCCAGCAGTTACTCGAGTACCGAGCAGTACTTC. It is translated as CASSYSSTEQYF.

This clone showed up just once. This chain uses TRBV7-3 with TRBJ2-3; D remains ambiguous. This CDR3 is 15 amino acids long. Trimming pared 5 bases from V and 0 bases from J, leaving 12 bases between. CDR1 and CDR2 (germline): SGHTA, FQGTGA. CDR3 coding DNA: TGTGCCAGCAGCCCGACCAGGTCAAGCACAGATACGCAGTATTTT. Translating it yields CASSPTRSSTDTQYF.

The chain carries TRBV5-4 and TRBJ2-6; D gene ambiguous. Germline lookup yields CDR1 SGHNT and CDR2 YYREEE (reference sequence). V dropped 7 bases and J dropped 0 bases, with 5 bases sitting between them. The CDR3 sequence is 13 residues long. DNA for the CDR3: TGTGCCAGCGGAGCCTCTGGGGCCAACGTCCTGACTTTC. It yields the protein CASGASGANVLTF.

V and J are TRBV11-2 and TRBJ1-1; tentative D call: TRBD1 (5 bases). With 1 base removed from V and 6 bases from J, the gap between germline ends came to 12 bases. The germline gives CDR1 SGHAT, CDR2 FQNNGV. This CDR3 comprises 14 residues. CDR3 sequence (DNA): TGTGCCAGCAGCTTAGGTGACAGCCTTGCTGAAGCTTTCTTT. Its protein product is CASSLGDSLAEAFF.

CDR3 region: CASSQQIPEGLAGVLSYNEQFF. CDR3 nucleotides: TGTGCCAGCAGCCAACAAATTCCGGAAGGACTAGCGGGAGTGCTGTCCTACAATGAGCAGTTCTTC. V is TRBV14 and J is TRBJ2-1; TRBD2 agrees at 13 bases. In germline, CDR1 is SGHDN, CDR2 FVKESK. V was pared by 2 bases and J by 1 base, with 17 bases of the junction left unmatched. The CDR3 is made up of 22 amino acids.

This rearrangement joins TRBV27 to TRBJ1-1; possibly TRBD1 for D (6 bases). The CDR3 sequence is 13 residues long. V was cut by 7 bases and J by 4 bases, with 13 bases left in between. Germline CDR1 and CDR2: MNHEY and SMNVEV (reference sequence). CDR3 sequence: CASIGQGRTEAFF. The CDR3 nucleotides are TGTGCCAGCATAGGGCAGGGGCGCACTGAAGCTTTCTTT.

This clone was detected a few times. The DNA of the CDR3 is TGTGCCAGCAGCGCCGGGACTAGCGGGAGCGGGGAGCTGTTTTTT. It is translated as CASSAGTSGSGELFF. The chain combines TRBV9 with TRBJ2-2, with 14 nucleotides matching TRBD2. The germline gives CDR1 SGDLS, CDR2 YYNGEE. With 3 bases clipped from V and 7 bases from J, the junction kept 2 bases outside the gene matches. The CDR3 is 15 residues long.

The genes are TRBV4-1 and TRBJ1-5; 10 positions match TRBD1. The trim removed 4 bases at V and 6 bases at J, leaving 6 bases unmatched. The CDR3 runs to 15 residues. Germline V gene sequence: CDR1 MGHRA, CDR2 YSYEKL. CDR3 sequence reads: CASSLEGTGVQPQHF. The CDR3 DNA is TGCGCCAGCAGCCTAGAAGGGACAGGGGTTCAGCCCCAGCATTTT.

V is TRBV10-3 and J is TRBJ2-4, with 15 nucleotides matching TRBD2. The CDR3 covers 15 residues. Germline V CDR1 and CDR2: ENHRY, SYGVKD. V shed 6 bases and J 8 bases; nucleotides not matched to a gene: 5. The CDR3 protein is CAISRTSGGADIQYF. CDR3 DNA sequence: TGTGCCATCAGCCGGACTAGCGGGGGGGCCGACATTCAGTACTTC.

This clone was seen only a few times. The chain employs TRBV7-2 and TRBJ1-1, with D possibly TRBD1 on 6 matching bases. V lost 5 bases, J lost 9 bases, and 13 bases lay in between. Germline CDR1 reads SGHTA; CDR2 reads FQGNSA. This CDR3 has 12 amino acids. The CDR3 bases are TGTGCCAGCAGCCTGACCTGGGGGCAAGCTTTCTTT. It translates to CASSLTWGQAFF.

This clone was found a few times. The rearrangement links TRBV7-8 to TRBJ2-7, with a tentative D call TRBD1 (5 bases). Trimming removed 2 bases at V and 5 bases at J, with 10 bases between. The CDR3 totals 13 residues. CDR1 and CDR2 (germline): SGHVS, FQNEAQ. The CDR3 reads CASSLQGQDEQYF. CDR3 nucleotide sequence: TGTGCCAGCAGCTTACAGGGTCAGGACGAGCAGTACTTC.

There are a few counts of this clone. J is TRBJ2-7 and V is TRBV5-4, with a weak D call TRBD1 (6 bases). The germline gives CDR1 SGHNT, CDR2 YYREEE (reference sequence). The CDR3 totals 14 residues. The V end lost 4 bases, the J end lost 3 bases, and 14 bases lay between the germline ends. The CDR3 loop reads CASSTQGLNYEQYF. The CDR3 DNA follows: TGTGCCAGCAGCACACAGGGTCTGAACTACGAGCAGTACTTC.

The chain combines TRBV20-1 with TRBJ1-1; no reliable D call. The CDR3 is 11 residues long. Germline values: CDR1 DFQATT, CDR2 SNEGSKA (reference sequence). V lost 3 bases, J lost 3 bases, and 5 bases lay in between. The CDR3 coding sequence is TGCAGTGCTAGCTCTGACACTGAAGCTTTCTTT. Translated, it gives CSASSDTEAFF.

In regard to this clone: Other DNA sequences within the sample encode an identical CDR3. The J gene is TRBJ2-3, the V gene TRBV11-2; D might be TRBD2 (6 bases). The CDR3 is made up of 15 amino acids. The germline V gene encodes CDR1 SGHAT and CDR2 FQNNGV. The V end lost 1 base, the J end lost 3 bases, and 11 bases lay between the germline ends. CDR3 bases: TGTGCCAGCAGCTTAGGAGGGAGGAATACAGATACGCAGTATTTT. This codes for CASSLGGRNTDTQYF.

In its sample, this clone was seen a few times. The chain is built from TRBV30 and TRBJ2-7; D remains unclear. V dropped 0 bases and J dropped 4 bases, with 7 bases sitting between them. The CDR3 is 12 residues long. Germline-derived CDR1 and CDR2 are GTSNPN and SVGIG (reference sequence). This CDR3 is CAWSVGKYEQYF. The CDR3 bases are TGTGCCTGGAGTGTTGGCAAGTACGAGCAGTACTTC.

Only one count was recorded for this clone. The gene calls are TRBV5-1 and TRBJ2-7, with D unresolved. The CDR3 has 13 amino acids. From germline, CDR1 is SGHRS and CDR2 YFSETQ. V was trimmed by 4 bases and J by 2 bases, leaving 10 bases between them. The CDR3 spells CASSVSGTYEQYF. The CDR3 nucleotides are TGCGCCAGCAGCGTGTCAGGAACCTACGAGCAGTACTTC.

This chain joins TRBV27 and TRBJ1-2; 11 bases fit TRBD1. Unmatched junction bases numbered 9, after V lost 2 bases and J lost 4 bases. This CDR3 has 17 residues. The germline gives CDR1 MNHEY, CDR2 SMNVEV (reference sequence). CDR3 nucleotide sequence: TGTGCCAGCAGTTTAGGTGGACAGGGGGCCCTCCTCTATGGCTACACCTTC. Its protein product is CASSLGGQGALLYGYTF.

The chain employs TRBV19 and TRBJ2-3, with 14 bases that match TRBD2. CDR3 size: 16 residues. CDR1 is LNHDA, CDR2 SQIVND, per germline (reference sequence). V was clipped by 6 bases and J by 9 bases; unmatched bases: 11. CDR3 amino acids: CASSAPGTSGSGTQYF. DNA for the CDR3: TGTGCCAGTAGCGCCCCCGGGACTAGCGGGAGTGGCACGCAGTATTTT.

The CDR3 spells CASSESAAEGTEAFF. The CDR3 nucleotides are TGCGCCAGCAGTGAGTCGGCGGCGGAGGGCACTGAAGCTTTCTTT. V gene TRBV10-1 combines with J gene TRBJ1-1, with D unclear. This CDR3 contains 15 residues. Germline values: CDR1 WNHNN, CDR2 SYGVQD (reference sequence). The germline V and J ends were trimmed by 0 bases and 4 bases, with 12 bases remaining between them.

The chain is built from TRBV7-3 and TRBJ2-3, with 7 bases identical to TRBD2. This CDR3 is 15 amino acids long. V dropped 0 bases and J dropped 4; count of bases not matched to a gene: 4. Germline V gene data show CDR1 as SGHTA and CDR2 as FQGTGA. The CDR3 sequence: CASSLTASGPDTQYF. The CDR3 DNA sequence: TGTGCCAGCAGCTTAACCGCTAGCGGACCAGATACGCAGTATTTT.

The V call is TRBV5-4, the J call TRBJ1-3; D is possibly TRBD1 (5 bases). Per germline, CDR1 SGHNT and CDR2 YYREEE (reference sequence). The CDR3 is made up of 16 amino acids. The V end was cut by 4 bases, the J end by 0 bases, with 14 bases between. CDR3 nucleotide sequence: TGTGCCAGCAGCGGGTTGGGGCCGTTCTCTGGAAACACCATATATTTT. Translating gives CASSGLGPFSGNTIYF.

This clone was observed once. The rearrangement joins TRBV10-3 to TRBJ1-6, with TRBD1 matching over 8 bases. Germline V lookup: CDR1 ENHRY, CDR2 SYGVKD. The CDR3 is 18 amino acids. J lost 9 bases, V lost 0 bases, and 13 bases had no gene match. This CDR3 is CAISESIFLRDRFSPLHF. CDR3 bases: TGTGCCATCAGTGAGTCTATATTCCTCCGGGACAGGTTTTCACCCCTCCACTTT.

V usage is TRBV30 and J usage is TRBJ1-1; 9 nucleotides match TRBD1. Germline values: CDR1 GTSNPN, CDR2 SVGIG (reference sequence). The V segment lost 4 bases and the J segment 1 base; nucleotides outside the gene matches: 4. This CDR3 is 14 amino acids long. The DNA of the CDR3 is TGTGCCTGGAACGCGGACAGGGGGAACACTGAAGCTTTCTTT. It translates to CAWNADRGNTEAFF.

This chain uses TRBV28 with TRBJ2-5; perhaps TRBD1 as D (5 bases). The CDR3 loop spans 15 amino acids. V lost 8 bases and J 2 bases, leaving 18 bases between the germline ends. CDR1 is MDHEN, CDR2 SYDVKM, per germline. The CDR3 region is CASLDSQDQQETQYF. For the CDR3, the DNA is TGTGCCAGCTTAGACAGCCAGGATCAACAAGAGACCCAGTACTTC.

This clone occurred a few times. The chain links TRBV6-5 to TRBJ1-3; D remains ambiguous. The CDR3 runs to 11 residues. The V end was cut by 10 bases, the J end by 8 bases, with 12 bases between. The germline V gene has CDR1 MNHEY and CDR2 SVGAGI. The CDR3 coding sequence is TGTGCCACCCACCTCGGTGACACCATATATTTT. Translating it yields CATHLGDTIYF.

This chain uses TRBV6-5 with TRBJ1-2; 10 bases map to TRBD1. With V trimmed by 2 bases and J by 3 bases, 3 bases remained unmatched. Looked up from germline, CDR1 is MNHEY and CDR2 is SVGAGI. This CDR3 region has 15 residues. CDR3 nucleotides: TGTGCCAGCAGTTACCGGGACAGGGGACACTATGGCTACACCTTC. Its protein is CASSYRDRGHYGYTF.

The V call is TRBV6-4, the J call TRBJ1-2; perhaps TRBD1 as D (5 bases). The CDR3 runs 13 residues. Germline V gene data show CDR1 as MRHNA and CDR2 as SNTAGT. Between the trimmed V and J ends, which lost 6 bases and 6 bases, there was a span of 14 bases. The chain's CDR3 is CASRPGTSDGYTF. CDR3 sequence (DNA): TGTGCCAGCAGACCAGGGACTTCAGATGGCTACACCTTC.

The chain joins TRBV29-1 to TRBJ1-1, with 7 bases that match TRBD1. The junction had 10 bases not matched to a gene; V was cut back by 8 bases and J by 7 bases. This CDR3 region has 12 residues. Germline CDR1 is SQVTM and CDR2 is ANQGSEA. The CDR3 DNA reads as TGCAGCTCCCACAGGGGTAGAGGTGAAGCTTTCTTT. Protein product: CSSHRGRGEAFF. The full variable domain, completed using reference TRBV29-1 and TRBJ1-1, is SAVISQKPSRDICQRGTSLTIQCQVDSQVTMMFWYRQQPGQSLTLIATANQGSEATYESGFVIDKFPISRPNLTFSTLTVSNMSPEDSSIYLCSSHRGRGEAFFGQGTRLTVV.

The CDR3 sequence is CASSLVVGAETQYF. CDR3 coding DNA: TGTGCCAGCAGCTTAGTGGTGGGAGCAGAGACCCAGTACTTC. The chain couples TRBV11-2 to TRBJ2-5; a weak D match, TRBD2 (5 bases). V was cut by 1 base and J by 4 bases, with 10 bases left in between. This CDR3 is built from 14 residues. The germline V gene encodes CDR1 SGHAT and CDR2 FQNNGV.

This clone has only one observation. The chain recombines TRBV6-5 with TRBJ1-4; TRBD1 agrees at 7 bases. The V gene's germline CDR1 is MNHEY and CDR2 SVGAGI. With V trimmed by 2 bases and J by 4 bases, 1 base remained unmatched. The CDR3 spans 14 residues. CDR3 region: CASSYDRVNEKLFF. The CDR3 coding sequence is TGTGCCAGCAGTTACGACAGGGTTAATGAAAAACTGTTTTTT.